This TCR beta chain came from a study of graft-versus-host responses after intestinal transplantation. TCRdb's table, derived via immunoSEQ multiplex PCR, lists solely in-frame clones and lacks some. The table has around 100,000 clones, roughly 87% seen once; the top ten hold over 0.95%. Worth noting for this clone: The antigen remains unidentified.

The sample here was unstimulated CD4+ T cells sorted from spleen or lymph node cells, taken before transplant. The clonotype originates from a human donor who was the organ donor for an intestinal transplant.

CDR3 region: CASSLGGLSFF. Here the CDR3 DNA reads TGTGCCAGCAGCCTCGGGGGTCTTTCTTTCTTT. The chain recombines TRBV6-5 with TRBJ1-1; tentatively, D is TRBD1 (5 bases). Trimming pared 6 bases from V and 12 bases from J, leaving 14 bases between. Per germline, CDR1 MNHEY and CDR2 SVGAGI. The length of the CDR3 is 11 residues.